Listed below are T cell receptor beta chains from one sample, sequenced in a study of vaccination and CD4 T cells after COVID-19. TCRdb passed the PCR reads through MiXCR, listing each CDR3 protein once. The table shows over 15,000 distinct CDR3 sequences, with over 55% occurring only once. No cognate antigen is known for these TCRs. The source material was CD4+ T cells from blood, cultured in vitro, sampled after SARS-CoV-2 vaccination. The receptors come from a human donor who had recovered from COVID-19. Each CDR3 is given with its conserved first and last residue. A D gene is named only where the DNA matches it firmly. For some rows the clone size is stated as once, few or many, or as a class when expanded; others skip it.

size,V,D,J,DNA,CDR3
.,TRBV7-2,TRBD2,TRBJ2-5,TGTGCCAGCAGGCCGGGACTAGCTAGTGAGACCCAGTACTTC,CASRPGLASETQYF
.,TRBV7-9,TRBD2,TRBJ2-3,TGTGCCAGCAGCAGTAGCGGGGCGACCCCCATATTT,CASSSSGATPIF
.,TRBV20-1,TRBD2,TRBJ2-7,TGCAGTGTCGAGTTGGGACTAGCGGGGTCCTACGAGCAGTACTTC,CSVELGLAGSYEQYF
.,TRBV24-1,.,TRBJ2-5,TGTGCCACCAGTGATTTCAAGAATAGCCAAGAGACCCAGTACTTC,CATSDFKNSQETQYF
.,TRBV27,.,TRBJ1-2,TGTGCCAGCAGTTTATCGGGGGGGGCCTACTATGGCTACACCTTC,CASSLSGGAYYGYTF
.,TRBV30,.,TRBJ1-1,TGTGCCTGGAGGCGGGGGAACACTGAAGCTTTCTTT,CAWRRGNTEAFF
few,TRBV7-9,.,TRBJ1-1,TGTGCCAGCAGCTCGGGGATGAGCCCTGAAGCTTTCTTT,CASSSGMSPEAFF
.,TRBV7-6,.,TRBJ1-2,TGTGCCAGCAGCTTAAGGGGGAACTATGGCTACACCTTC,CASSLRGNYGYTF
.,TRBV6-2/TRBV6-3,TRBD1,TRBJ1-2,TGTGCCAGCAGCCGACAGGGGAACTATGGCTACACCTTC,CASSRQGNYGYTF
few,TRBV20-1,TRBD1,TRBJ1-1,TGCAGTGCGAACGGCGGGACAGGATTTTGGGCTGAAGCTTTCTTT,CSANGGTGFWAEAFF
.,TRBV5-5,.,TRBJ2-7,TGTGCCAGCAGCTTCGCGGGGGCCGGCTACGAGCAGTACTTC,CASSFAGAGYEQYF
once,TRBV19,.,TRBJ1-1,TGTGCCAGTAGTATTGTCGGGGAAAGGTTGAACACTGAAGCTTTCTTT,CASSIVGERLNTEAFF
.,TRBV4-2,.,TRBJ1-1,TGTGCCAGCAGCCAAGAGCCGCGGGGCCTAACTGAAGCTTTCTTT,CASSQEPRGLTEAFF
.,TRBV20-1,.,TRBJ2-3,TGCAGTGCTACTGGCGGGAGCACAGATACGCAGTATTTT,CSATGGSTDTQYF
.,TRBV7-9,.,TRBJ2-3,TGTGCCAGCAGCCCAACCGCCAGCACAGATACGCAGTATTTT,CASSPTASTDTQYF
.,TRBV12-3/TRBV12-4,.,TRBJ2-7,TGTGCCAGCAGTTTGGGGGCCGCCGGGGCTTCCTACGAGCAGTACTTC,CASSLGAAGASYEQYF